This paragraph covers one T cell receptor beta chain sequence. Cohorts were based on clinical histories the participants reported. The authors' processing: Cell counts per sample came from amplifying reference gene primers. Clones were read by immunoSEQ multiplex PCR, and TCRdb kept only the in-frame ones, dropping some. From that table come the V and J calls and clone size; the DNA was used to work out D and trimming. The sample includes under 500,000 clones, 80% to 90% of them seen just once. This entry comes from a study of blood T cell repertoires in COVID-19. The V segment lost 1 base and the J segment 4 bases; nucleotides outside the gene matches: 4. The length of the CDR3 is 14 residues. Germline V gene sequence: CDR1 LGHDT, CDR2 YNNKEL (reference sequence).

Input material: PBMCs or T cells enriched from blood (not recorded which). This TCR came from a man in his thirties or forties who had recovered from COVID-19. V usage is TRBV3-1 (or the pseudogene TRBV3-2) and J usage is TRBJ2-7; 7 positions match TRBD2. CDR3 coding DNA: TGTGCCAGCAGCCAAGGAGCGGGAAGGTACGAGCAGTACTTC. Residues: CASSQGAGRYEQYF.